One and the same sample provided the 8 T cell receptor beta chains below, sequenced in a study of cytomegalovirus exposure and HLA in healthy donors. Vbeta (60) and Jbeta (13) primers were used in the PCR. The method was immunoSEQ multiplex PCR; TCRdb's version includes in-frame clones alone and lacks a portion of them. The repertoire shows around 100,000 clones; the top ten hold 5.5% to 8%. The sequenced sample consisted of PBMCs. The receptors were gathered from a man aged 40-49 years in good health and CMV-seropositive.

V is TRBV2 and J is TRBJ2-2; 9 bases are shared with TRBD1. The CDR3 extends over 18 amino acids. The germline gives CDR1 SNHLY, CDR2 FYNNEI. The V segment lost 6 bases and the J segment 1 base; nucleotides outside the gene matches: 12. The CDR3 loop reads CASSIPGQGSLNTGELFF. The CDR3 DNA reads TGTGCCAGCAGCATACCGGGACAGGGTTCGTTGAACACCGGGGAGCTGTTTTTT.

The CDR3 bases are TGTGCCTGGAGTAGGGGGGGGATGGGAACTGAAGCTTTCTTT. Amino acids: CAWSRGGMGTEAFF. The V and J genes are TRBV30 and TRBJ1-1, with D possibly being TRBD1 (6 bases). Germline lookup yields CDR1 GTSNPN and CDR2 SVGIG (reference sequence). The CDR3 spans 14 residues. The V gene lost 2 bases and the J gene lost 5 bases, with 15 bases spanning the gap.

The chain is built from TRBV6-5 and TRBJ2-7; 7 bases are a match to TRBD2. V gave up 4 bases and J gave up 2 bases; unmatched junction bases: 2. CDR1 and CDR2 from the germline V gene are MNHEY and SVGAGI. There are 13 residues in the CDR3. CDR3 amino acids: CASSFGLAYEQYF. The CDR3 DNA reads TGTGCCAGCAGTTTCGGACTAGCCTACGAGCAGTACTTC.

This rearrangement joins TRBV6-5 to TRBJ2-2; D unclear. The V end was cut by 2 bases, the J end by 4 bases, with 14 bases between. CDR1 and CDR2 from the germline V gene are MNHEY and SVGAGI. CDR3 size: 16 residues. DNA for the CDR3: TGTGCCAGCAGTTACCCGAAATCAACAAGCACCGGGGAGCTGTTTTTT. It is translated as CASSYPKSTSTGELFF.

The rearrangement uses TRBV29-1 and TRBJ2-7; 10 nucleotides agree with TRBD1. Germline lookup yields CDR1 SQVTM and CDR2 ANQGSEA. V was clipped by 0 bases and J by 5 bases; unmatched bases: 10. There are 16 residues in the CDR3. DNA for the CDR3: TGCAGCGTTGAAGATCAATATTCGGGACAGGGGAACGAGCAGTACTTC. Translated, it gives CSVEDQYSGQGNEQYF.

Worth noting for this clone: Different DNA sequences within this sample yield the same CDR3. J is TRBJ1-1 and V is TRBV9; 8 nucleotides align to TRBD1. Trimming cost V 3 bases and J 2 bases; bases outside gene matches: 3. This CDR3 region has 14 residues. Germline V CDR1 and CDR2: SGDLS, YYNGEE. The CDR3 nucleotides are TGTGCCAGCAGCGCAGGGGGCTCAAACACTGAAGCTTTCTTT. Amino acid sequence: CASSAGGSNTEAFF.

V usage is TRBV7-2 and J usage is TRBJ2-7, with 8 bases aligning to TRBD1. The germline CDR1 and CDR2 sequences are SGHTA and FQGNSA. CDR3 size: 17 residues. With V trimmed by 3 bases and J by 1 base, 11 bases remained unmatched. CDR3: CASSFPFRGLSSYEQYF. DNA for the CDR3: TGTGCCAGCAGCTTCCCTTTCAGGGGGCTATCTTCCTACGAGCAGTACTTC.

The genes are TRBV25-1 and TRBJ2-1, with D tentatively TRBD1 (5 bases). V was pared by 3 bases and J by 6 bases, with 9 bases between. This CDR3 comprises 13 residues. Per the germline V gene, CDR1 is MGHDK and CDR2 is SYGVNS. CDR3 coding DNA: TGTGCCAGCAGTGAGGGGCAGTTCAATGAGCAGTTCTTC. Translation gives CASSEGQFNEQFF.